This T cell receptor (beta chain) was identified in a study of technical replicates of blood from a handful of donors (dated by TCRdb to the late 2010s). The germline V gene sets CDR1 to SGHDT and CDR2 to YYEEEE. The CDR3 runs 15 residues from the cysteine to the phenylalanine. The read is trimmed to its CDR3 DNA, 45 bases read in frame from base 1. The V and J ends are trimmed by 0 bases and 1 base, leaving 10 bases between them. Libraries were constructed by the immunoSEQ multiplex PCR assay. In TCRdb, the immuneACCESS table is reduced to in-frame sequences with V and J assigned. These tables do not hold every clone; where another copy was compared, an unresolved V gene accounts for under half, and the others remain unexplained. Present in this sample are some 100,000 clones, roughly 95% of which were seen just once. 0.21% of the sample rests with the top ten. As regards this clone: Its specific antigen is unknown. No base quality information exists; no much larger clone differs at one position.

Rearrangement joined TRBV5-6 to TRBJ1-2; the D gene assignment is ambiguous. The material sequenced was T cells isolated from PBMCs. The TCR comes from a human donor in good health. The nucleotide sequence is TGTGCCAGCAGCTTGGGGCATTCCCTTAACTATGGCTACACCTTC. Its translation is CASSLGHSLNYGYTF.